Presented here are 16 T cell receptor beta chains from one specimen sequenced in a study of vaccination effects on CD4 cells after COVID-19 (dated by TCRdb to about 2022). No antigen has been identified for these receptors. After about 9 days of culture, CD4+ T cells were isolated with the EasySep CD4+ T cell isolation kit. Each participant got two doses of an mRNA SARS-CoV-2 vaccine, either BNT162b2 or mRNA-1273. The library was generated by the immunoSEQ multiplex PCR assay. TCRdb's version of the immuneACCESS table is confined to in-frame rearrangements and falls short of the full clone set. An unresolved V gene accounts for under half of the shortfall where checked; the remainder is of unknown origin. Within this sample are 72,000 or so clones, with about 74% of them counted one time only. The ten largest clones take up roughly 2% of the sample. Sequenced here: CD4+ T cells from PBMCs cultured without peptide, sampled after COVID-19 vaccination. The receptors stem from a human donor who received a COVID-19 vaccine.

This clone occurred a few times. This chain connects TRBV18 to TRBJ1-1; D is ambiguous. The CDR3 contains 15 residues. V lost 0 bases, J lost 5 bases, and 13 bases lay in between. CDR1 KGHSH and CDR2 LQKENI come from the germline V gene. The CDR3 is CASSPPAAGETEAFF. CDR3 DNA sequence: TGTGCCAGCTCACCACCGGCGGCCGGGGAGACTGAAGCTTTCTTT.

The V gene is TRBV2, the J gene TRBJ1-5; D possibly corresponds to TRBD1 (5 bases). The CDR3 loop spans 15 amino acids. V lost 6 bases and J 6 bases, leaving 18 bases between the germline ends. Looked up from germline, CDR1 is SNHLY and CDR2 is FYNNEI. The CDR3 protein is CASSESPTGFQPQHF. DNA for the CDR3: TGTGCCAGCAGCGAATCCCCTACAGGCTTTCAGCCCCAGCATTTT.

The chain joins TRBV6-2 or TRBV6-3 to TRBJ2-5; D gene unclear. The V gene lost 3 bases and the J gene lost 3 bases, with 8 bases spanning the gap. The CDR3 runs 13 residues. The V gene's germline CDR1 is MNHEY and CDR2 SVGEGT. The CDR3 loop reads CASSYGQEETQYF. The CDR3 region has the DNA TGTGCCAGCAGTTATGGCCAAGAAGAGACCCAGTACTTC.

The chain is built from TRBV27 and TRBJ1-5; TRBD1 matches 7 bases. After removal of 5 bases from V and 6 bases from J, the junction contained 7 bases not matched to a gene. The germline CDR1 and CDR2 sequences are MNHEY and SMNVEV (reference sequence). CDR3 length equals 14 residues. The chain's CDR3 is CASSITGAVQPQHF. In nucleotides, the CDR3 is TGTGCCAGCAGTATCACAGGGGCGGTTCAGCCCCAGCATTTT.

V is TRBV5-6 and J is TRBJ1-3; TRBD1 might be the D (5 bases). This CDR3 has 16 residues. Trimming removed 2 bases at V and 0 bases at J, with 12 bases between. CDR1 SGHDT and CDR2 YYEEEE come from the germline V gene. This chain's CDR3 is CASSLQQGSSGNTIYF. CDR3 coding DNA: TGTGCCAGCAGCTTACAGCAGGGAAGCTCTGGAAACACCATATATTTT.

This clone was counted between two and nine times. The V gene is TRBV12-3 or TRBV12-4, the J gene TRBJ2-1; D is undetermined. The CDR3 spans 13 residues. Deletions cut 4 bases from V and 10 bases from J, with 14 bases between. CDR3 DNA sequence: TGTGCCAGCAGTTCCGAACTATATGTGGAGCAGTTCTTC. This gives the protein CASSSELYVEQFF.

This rearrangement joins TRBV24-1 to TRBJ2-3; D remains unclear. The CDR3 consists of 13 residues. The germline V gene encodes CDR1 KGHDR and CDR2 SFDVKD. V dropped 9 bases and J dropped 0 bases, with 9 bases sitting between them. The CDR3: CATQRFSTDTQYF. The DNA of the CDR3 is TGTGCCACCCAACGGTTTAGCACAGATACGCAGTATTTT.

The rearrangement joins TRBV3-1 (or the pseudogene TRBV3-2) to TRBJ2-7; TRBD1 matches 10 bases. The V gene's germline CDR1 is LGHDT and CDR2 YNNKEL (reference sequence). The CDR3 has 14 residues. The J segment lost 5 bases and the V segment lost 1 base, leaving 2 bases of the junction unmatched. The CDR3 nucleotides are TGTGCCAGCAGCCAAGGGACAGGGGGGAACGAGCAGTACGTC. Translating it yields CASSQGTGGNEQYV.

V gene TRBV7-9 combines with J gene TRBJ2-7; D ambiguous. The CDR3 totals 12 residues. Germline V CDR1 and CDR2: SEHNR, FQNEAQ (reference sequence). Trimming took off 1 base at V and 7 bases at J, with 8 bases between the two ends. The CDR3 DNA follows: TGTGCCAGCAGCTTAGGAATTGGGGAGCAGTACGTC. Protein sequence: CASSLGIGEQYV.

The V gene is TRBV10-2, the J gene TRBJ1-2; D is unclear. The CDR3 extends over 11 amino acids. V was trimmed by 10 bases and J by 3 bases, leaving 9 bases between them. Germline V lookup: CDR1 WSHSY, CDR2 SAAADI. DNA for the CDR3: TGCGCCAAGCACCCAGACTATGGCTACACCTTC. This sequence encodes CAKHPDYGYTF.

The chain links TRBV7-2 to TRBJ1-1; tentative D call: TRBD1 (6 bases). V was shortened by 4 bases and J by 0 bases, with 9 bases between the two germline ends. The CDR3 is 14 residues long. Per the germline V gene, CDR1 is SGHTA and CDR2 is FQGNSA. CDR3 nucleotide sequence: TGTGCCAGCAGCTCCGACAGGATGAACACTGAAGCTTTCTTT. This sequence encodes CASSSDRMNTEAFF.

The genes are TRBV6-5 and TRBJ1-3; D is undetermined. V gave up 4 bases and J gave up 4 bases, with 5 bases separating them. The CDR3 sequence is 12 residues long. From germline, CDR1 is MNHEY and CDR2 SVGAGI. As DNA, the CDR3 is TGTGCCAGCAGTTCTCCCGGAAACACCATATATTTT. Translated, it gives CASSSPGNTIYF.

V usage is TRBV6-5 and J usage is TRBJ1-5; TRBD1 aligns across 8 bases. Germline-derived CDR1 and CDR2 are MNHEY and SVGAGI. CDR3 size: 14 residues. V was pared by 7 bases and J by 2 bases, with 4 bases of the junction left unmatched. The CDR3 loop reads CASTAGQGNQPQHF. In nucleotides, the CDR3 is TGTGCCAGCACCGCGGGACAGGGCAATCAGCCCCAGCATTTT.

In this sample, this clone turned up once. The chain combines TRBV14 with TRBJ1-3; D possibly corresponds to TRBD1 (5 bases). Germline CDR1 and CDR2: SGHDN and FVKESK. There are 17 residues in the CDR3. Between the trimmed V and J ends, which lost 0 bases and 4 bases, there was a span of 16 bases. CDR3 in amino acids: CASSQDLIGARGNTIYF. CDR3 bases: TGTGCCAGCAGCCAAGATCTCATAGGGGCGAGAGGAAACACCATATATTTT.

V is TRBV29-1 and J is TRBJ2-3; TRBD2 aligns across 11 bases. The J segment lost 5 bases and the V segment lost 2 bases, leaving 0 bases of the junction unmatched. Germline CDR1 and CDR2: SQVTM and ANQGSEA. The CDR3 is 13 amino acids. CDR3 protein: CSVELAGGDTQYF. CDR3 sequence (DNA): TGCAGCGTTGAACTAGCGGGGGGAGATACGCAGTATTTT.

The chain employs TRBV29-1 and TRBJ1-1; TRBD1 agrees at 7 bases. Unmatched junction bases numbered 7, after V lost 7 bases and J lost 2 bases. Germline V CDR1 and CDR2: SQVTM, ANQGSEA. The CDR3 is made up of 13 amino acids. Here the CDR3 DNA reads TGCAGCGCCCAGGGGGGGTCTAACACTGAAGCTTTCTTT. Translating it yields CSAQGGSNTEAFF.